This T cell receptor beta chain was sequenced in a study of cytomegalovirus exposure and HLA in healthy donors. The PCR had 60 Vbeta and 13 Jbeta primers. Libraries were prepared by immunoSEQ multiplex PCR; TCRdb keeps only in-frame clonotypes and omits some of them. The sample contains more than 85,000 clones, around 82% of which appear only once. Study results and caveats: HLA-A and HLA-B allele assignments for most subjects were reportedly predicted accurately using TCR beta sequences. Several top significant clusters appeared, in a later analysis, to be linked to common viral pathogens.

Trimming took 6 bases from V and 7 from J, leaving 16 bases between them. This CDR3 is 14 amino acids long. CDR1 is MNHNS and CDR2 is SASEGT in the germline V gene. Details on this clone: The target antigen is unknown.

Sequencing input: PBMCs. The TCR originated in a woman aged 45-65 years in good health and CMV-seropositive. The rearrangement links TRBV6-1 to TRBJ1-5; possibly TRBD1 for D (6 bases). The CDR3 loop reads CASRQGPVGQPQHF. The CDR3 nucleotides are TGTGCCAGCAGACAGGGCCCGGTAGGGCAGCCCCAGCATTTT.